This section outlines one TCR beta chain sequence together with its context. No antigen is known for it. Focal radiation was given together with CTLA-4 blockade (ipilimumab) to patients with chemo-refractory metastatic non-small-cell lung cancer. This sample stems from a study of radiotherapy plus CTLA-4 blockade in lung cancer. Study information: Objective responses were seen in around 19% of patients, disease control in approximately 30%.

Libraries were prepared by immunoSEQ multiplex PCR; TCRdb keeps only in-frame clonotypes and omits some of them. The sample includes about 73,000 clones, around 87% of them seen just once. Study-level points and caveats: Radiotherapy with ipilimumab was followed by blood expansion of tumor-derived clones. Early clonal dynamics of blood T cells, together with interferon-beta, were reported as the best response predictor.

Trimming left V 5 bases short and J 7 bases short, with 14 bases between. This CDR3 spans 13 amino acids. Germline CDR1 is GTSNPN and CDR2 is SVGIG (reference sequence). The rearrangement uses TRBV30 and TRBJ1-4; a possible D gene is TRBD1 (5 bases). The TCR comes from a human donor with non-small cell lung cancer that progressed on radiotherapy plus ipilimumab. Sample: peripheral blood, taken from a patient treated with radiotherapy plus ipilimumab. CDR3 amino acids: CAWSTPGGEKLFF. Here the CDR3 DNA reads TGTGCCTGGTCGACACCGGGGGGTGAAAAACTGTTTTTT.